This T cell receptor (beta chain) was captured by sequencing in a study of T-cell reconstitution after alpha-beta-depleted transplantation in children. This sample's TCRbeta library carried unique molecular identifier barcodes. MiXCR was run by TCRdb on the PCR reads, yielding one entry per CDR3 protein. In the table there are hundreds of thousands of distinct CDR3 sequences, about 8.2% of which are singletons. The sequence was collected from a male patient between 2 and 9 years old who had a stem cell transplant for acute myeloid leukemia, so the T cells may come from the graft donor. The source material was PBMCs, mostly from graft donor cells, sampled 360 days after TCRalphabeta/CD19-depleted stem cell transplant.

In nucleotides, the CDR3 is TGTGCCAGCAGCGTCGTAACAGGCACTGAAGCTTTCTTT. This codes for CASSVVTGTEAFF. The J gene is TRBJ1-1, the V gene TRBV9; TRBD1 is a possible D gene (5 bases). This CDR3 has 13 amino acids. From germline, CDR1 is SGDLS and CDR2 YYNGEE. Trimming shortened V by 2 bases and J by 4 bases, and 9 bases separated the two germline ends.